This TCR beta chain was recorded in a study of T cells expressing NK-cell markers. TCRdb re-called the 5' RACE reads and catalogs CDR3 proteins one per entry, DNA excluded. This repertoire includes fewer than 550,000 distinct CDR3 sequences. Germline-derived CDR1 and CDR2 are SGHRS and YFSETQ. The CDR3 has 15 residues. The specimen sequenced was blood T cells: a sorted CD56 or NKG2C T cell subset, CD4+ or CD8+ T cells, or bulk PBMC T cells (not recorded which). This clonotype originated in a woman aged 45-60 years in good health. The chain couples TRBV5-1 to TRBJ1-5; the TCRdb D gene call, TRBD1, has no DNA to confirm it. The CDR3 loop reads CASSSGEKGNQPQHF.